This T cell receptor beta chain stems from a study of T cell repertoires in cytomegalovirus infection. This clonotype was detected a few times. Via MiXCR, TCRdb re-called the reads, giving one row per CDR3 protein. In the table there are hundreds of thousands of distinct CDR3 sequences, 10% to 12% of which are singletons. V was clipped by 5 bases and J by 7 bases, with 9 bases between them. CDR1 MNHNS and CDR2 SASEGT come from the germline V gene. The CDR3 loop spans 12 amino acids. The chain combines TRBV6-1 with TRBJ1-5; D uncertain. The sequence derives from a human donor in good health (CMV status not recorded). Some clones in this sample may be carry-over from other donors' samples. The sequencing sample was made of PBMCs. The CDR3 region is CASSPGWQPQHF. CDR3 nucleotides: TGTGCCAGCAGTCCCGGCTGGCAGCCCCAGCATTTT.